This TCR beta chain emerged from a study of blood T cell repertoires in COVID-19. TCRdb's copy holds only in-frame clones and misses some; the assay was immunoSEQ multiplex PCR. The table has hundreds of thousands of clones, more than 85% seen once; the top ten hold approximately 8%. From germline, CDR1 is SGHDT and CDR2 YYEEEE. The CDR3 length is 15 residues. Deletions cut 0 bases from V and 1 base from J, with 11 bases between. Participants came from about 23 US areas, aged about 18 to 100 years. The study assigned cohorts using participant-reported clinical history. Donors in Cohort 3 counted as recovered after two negative PCRs, clearance, or symptom resolution.

Sequenced: PBMCs or T cells enriched from blood (not recorded which). The clonotype originates from a woman aged 55-75 years who had recovered from COVID-19. This sequence joins TRBV5-6 and TRBJ2-7, with D hard to call. The CDR3 DNA reads as TGTGCCAGCAGCTTGGACCAGCTCGGGTCCTACGAGCAGTACTTC. Protein product: CASSLDQLGSYEQYF.